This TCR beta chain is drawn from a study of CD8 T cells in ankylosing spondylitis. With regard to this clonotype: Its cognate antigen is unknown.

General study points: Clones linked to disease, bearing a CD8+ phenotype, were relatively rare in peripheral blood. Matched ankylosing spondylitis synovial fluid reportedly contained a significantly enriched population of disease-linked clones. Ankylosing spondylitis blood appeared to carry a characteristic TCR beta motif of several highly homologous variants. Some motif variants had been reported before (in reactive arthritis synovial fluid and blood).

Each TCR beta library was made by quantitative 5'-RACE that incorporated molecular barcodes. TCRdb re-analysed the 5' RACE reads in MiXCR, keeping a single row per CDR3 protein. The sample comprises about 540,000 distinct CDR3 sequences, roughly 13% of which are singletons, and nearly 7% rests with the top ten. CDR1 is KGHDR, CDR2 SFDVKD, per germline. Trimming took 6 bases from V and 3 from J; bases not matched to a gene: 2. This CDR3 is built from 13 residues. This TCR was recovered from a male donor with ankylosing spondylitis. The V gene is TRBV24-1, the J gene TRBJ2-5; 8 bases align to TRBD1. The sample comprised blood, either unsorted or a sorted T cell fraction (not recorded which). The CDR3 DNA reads TGTGCCACCAGTTGGACAGGGAAAGAGACCCAGTACTTC. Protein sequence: CATSWTGKETQYF.